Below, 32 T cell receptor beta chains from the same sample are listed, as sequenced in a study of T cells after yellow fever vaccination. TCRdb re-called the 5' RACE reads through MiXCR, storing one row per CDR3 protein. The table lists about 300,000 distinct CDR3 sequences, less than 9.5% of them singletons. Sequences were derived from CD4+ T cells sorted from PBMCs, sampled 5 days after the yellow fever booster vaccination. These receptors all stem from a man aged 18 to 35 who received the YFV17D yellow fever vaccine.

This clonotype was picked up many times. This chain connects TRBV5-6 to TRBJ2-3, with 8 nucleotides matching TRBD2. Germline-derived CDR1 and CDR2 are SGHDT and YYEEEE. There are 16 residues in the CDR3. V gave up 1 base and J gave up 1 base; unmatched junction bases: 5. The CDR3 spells CASSLRGGEGTDTQYF. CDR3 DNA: TGTGCCAGCAGCTTGCGGGGGGGCGAGGGCACAGATACGCAGTATTTT.

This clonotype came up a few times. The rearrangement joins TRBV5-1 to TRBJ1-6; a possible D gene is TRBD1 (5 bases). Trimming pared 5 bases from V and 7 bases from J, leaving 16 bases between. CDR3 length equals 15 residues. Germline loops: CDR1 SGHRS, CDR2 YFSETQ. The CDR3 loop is CASRLGFGGNSPLHF. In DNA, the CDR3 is TGCGCCAGCAGACTTGGGTTCGGGGGGAATTCACCCCTCCACTTT.

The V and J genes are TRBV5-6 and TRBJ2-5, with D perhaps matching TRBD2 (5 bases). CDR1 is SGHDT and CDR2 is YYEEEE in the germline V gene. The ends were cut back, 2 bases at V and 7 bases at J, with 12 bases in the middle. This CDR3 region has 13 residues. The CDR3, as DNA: TGTGCCAGCAGCTTAGAGGGCGGTGGGACCCAGTACTTC. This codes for CASSLEGGGTQYF.

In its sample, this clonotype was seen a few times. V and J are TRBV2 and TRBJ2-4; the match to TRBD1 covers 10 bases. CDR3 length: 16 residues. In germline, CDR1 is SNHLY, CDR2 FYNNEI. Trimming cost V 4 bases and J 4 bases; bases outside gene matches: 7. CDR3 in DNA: TGTGCCAGCAGTGGGGGACAGGGGACCCCTAAAAACATTCAGTACTTC. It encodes CASSGGQGTPKNIQYF.

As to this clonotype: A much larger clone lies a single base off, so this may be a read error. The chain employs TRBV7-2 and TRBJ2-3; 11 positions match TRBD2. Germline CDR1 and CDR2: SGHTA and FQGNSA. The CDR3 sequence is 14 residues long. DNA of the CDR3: TGTGGCAGCAGCCCGACTAGCGGGGCAGATACGCAGTATTTT. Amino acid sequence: CGSSPTSGADTQYF.

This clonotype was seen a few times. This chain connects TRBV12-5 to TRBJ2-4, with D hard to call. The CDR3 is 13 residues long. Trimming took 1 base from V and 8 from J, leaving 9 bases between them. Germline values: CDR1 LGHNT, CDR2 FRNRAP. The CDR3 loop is CASGLEQTDIQYF. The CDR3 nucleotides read TGTGCTAGTGGTTTGGAACAGACGGACATTCAGTACTTC.

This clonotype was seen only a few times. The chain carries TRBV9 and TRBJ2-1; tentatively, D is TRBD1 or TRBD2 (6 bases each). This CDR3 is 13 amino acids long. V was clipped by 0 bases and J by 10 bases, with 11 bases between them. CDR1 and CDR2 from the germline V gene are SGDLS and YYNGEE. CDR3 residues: CASSVVPGGEQFF. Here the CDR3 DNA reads TGTGCCAGCAGCGTAGTCCCCGGGGGCGAGCAGTTCTTC.

CDR3 in amino acids: CASTAGGAGELFF. The CDR3 DNA reads as TGTGCCAGCACGGCAGGGGGGGCCGGGGAGCTGTTTTTT. The V call is TRBV2, the J call TRBJ2-2; D could derive from TRBD1 or TRBD2 (7 bases each). V lost 7 bases, J lost 6 bases, and 12 bases lay in between. CDR1 and CDR2 (germline): SNHLY, FYNNEI. CDR3 length equals 13 residues.

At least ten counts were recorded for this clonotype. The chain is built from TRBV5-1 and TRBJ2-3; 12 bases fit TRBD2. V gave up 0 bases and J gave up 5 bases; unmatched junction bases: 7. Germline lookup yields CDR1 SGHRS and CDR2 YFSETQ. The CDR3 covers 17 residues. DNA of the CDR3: TGCGCCAGCAGCTTGGGTTCTAGCGGGGGGGCCGGAGATACGCAGTATTTT. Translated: CASSLGSSGGAGDTQYF.

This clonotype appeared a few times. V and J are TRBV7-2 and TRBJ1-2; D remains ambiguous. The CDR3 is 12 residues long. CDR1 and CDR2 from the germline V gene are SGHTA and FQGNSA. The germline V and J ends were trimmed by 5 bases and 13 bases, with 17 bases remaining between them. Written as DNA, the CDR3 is TGTGCCAGCAGCCTAATGGACGGGTCTCCCACCTTC. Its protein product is CASSLMDGSPTF.

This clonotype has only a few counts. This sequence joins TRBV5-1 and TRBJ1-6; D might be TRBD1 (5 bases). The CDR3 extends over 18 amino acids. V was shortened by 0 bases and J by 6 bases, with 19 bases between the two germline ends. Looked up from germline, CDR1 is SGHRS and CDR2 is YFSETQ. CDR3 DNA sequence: TGCGCCAGCAGCTTGGATGGGGCCCAGCTCCTGAGTAATTCACCCCTCCACTTT. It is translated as CASSLDGAQLLSNSPLHF.

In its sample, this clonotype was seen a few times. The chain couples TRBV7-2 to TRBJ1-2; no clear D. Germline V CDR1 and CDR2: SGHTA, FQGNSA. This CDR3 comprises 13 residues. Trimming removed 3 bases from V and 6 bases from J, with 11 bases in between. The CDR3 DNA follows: TGTGCCAGCAGCTTCGCGCCCATCGATGGCTACACCTTC. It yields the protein CASSFAPIDGYTF.

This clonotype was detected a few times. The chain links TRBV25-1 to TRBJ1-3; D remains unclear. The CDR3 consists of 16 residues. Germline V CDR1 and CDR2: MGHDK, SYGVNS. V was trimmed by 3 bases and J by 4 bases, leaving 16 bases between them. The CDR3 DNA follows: TGTGCCAGCAGTGATCCTCCCGGCTCTTGGGGAAACACCATATATTTT. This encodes CASSDPPGSWGNTIYF.

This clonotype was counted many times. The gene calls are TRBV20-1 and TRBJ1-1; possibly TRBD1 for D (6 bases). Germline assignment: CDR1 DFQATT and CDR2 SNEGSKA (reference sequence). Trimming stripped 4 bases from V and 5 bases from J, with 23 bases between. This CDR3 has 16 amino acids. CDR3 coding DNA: TGCAGTGCTACATCTCTAAGGGGGGCGGTGGGGACTGAAGCTTTCTTT. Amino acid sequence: CSATSLRGAVGTEAFF.

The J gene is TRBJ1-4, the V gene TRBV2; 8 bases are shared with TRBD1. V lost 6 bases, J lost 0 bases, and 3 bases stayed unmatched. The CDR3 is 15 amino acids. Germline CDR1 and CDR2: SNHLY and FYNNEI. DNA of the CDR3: TGTGCCAGCAGGCCGGGACAGGCAACTAATGAAAAACTGTTTTTT. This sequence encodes CASRPGQATNEKLFF.

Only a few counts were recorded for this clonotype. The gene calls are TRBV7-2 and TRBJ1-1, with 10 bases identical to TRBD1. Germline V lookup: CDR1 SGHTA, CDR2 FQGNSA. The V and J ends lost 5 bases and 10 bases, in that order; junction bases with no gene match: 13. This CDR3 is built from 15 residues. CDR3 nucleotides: TGTGCCAGCAGCAGACCGGGACAGGGGTGGGTCCGAGCTTTCTTT. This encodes CASSRPGQGWVRAFF.

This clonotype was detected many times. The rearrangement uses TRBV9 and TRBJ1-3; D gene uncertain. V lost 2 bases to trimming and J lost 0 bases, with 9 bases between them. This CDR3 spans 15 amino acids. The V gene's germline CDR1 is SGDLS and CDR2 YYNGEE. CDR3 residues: CASSVQANSGNTIYF. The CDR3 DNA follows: TGTGCCAGCAGCGTTCAGGCAAACTCTGGAAACACCATATATTTT.

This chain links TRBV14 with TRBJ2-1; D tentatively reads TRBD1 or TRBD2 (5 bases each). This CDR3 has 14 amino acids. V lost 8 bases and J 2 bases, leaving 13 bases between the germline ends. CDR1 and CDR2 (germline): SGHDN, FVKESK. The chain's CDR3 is CASGAGTAYNEQFF. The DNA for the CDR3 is TGTGCCAGCGGCGCCGGGACGGCCTACAATGAGCAGTTCTTC. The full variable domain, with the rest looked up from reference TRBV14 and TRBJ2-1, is EAGVTQFPSHSVIEKGQTVTLRCDPISGHDNLYWYRRVMGKEIKFLLHFVKESKQDESGMPNNRFLAERTGGTYSTLKVQPAELEDSGVYFCASGAGTAYNEQFFGPGTRLTVL.

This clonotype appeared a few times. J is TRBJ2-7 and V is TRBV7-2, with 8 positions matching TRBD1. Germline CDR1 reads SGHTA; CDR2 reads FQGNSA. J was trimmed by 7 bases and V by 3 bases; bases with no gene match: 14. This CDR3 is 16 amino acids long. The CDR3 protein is CASSFPPGQGPREQYF. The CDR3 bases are TGTGCCAGCAGCTTCCCACCTGGACAGGGCCCTCGGGAGCAGTACTTC.

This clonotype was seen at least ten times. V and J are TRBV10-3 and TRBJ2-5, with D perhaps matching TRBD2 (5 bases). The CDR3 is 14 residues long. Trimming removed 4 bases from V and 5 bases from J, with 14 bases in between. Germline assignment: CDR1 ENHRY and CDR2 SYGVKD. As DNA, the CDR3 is TGTGCCATCAGTGGTCGGGAAGAGCGGGAGACCCAGTACTTC. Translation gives CAISGREERETQYF.

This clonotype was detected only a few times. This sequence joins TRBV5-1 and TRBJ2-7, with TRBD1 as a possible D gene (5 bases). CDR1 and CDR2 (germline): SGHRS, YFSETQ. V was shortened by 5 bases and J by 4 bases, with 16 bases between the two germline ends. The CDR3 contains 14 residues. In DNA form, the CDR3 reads TGCGCCAGCAGACGCGGACAAGAACGATACGAGCAGTACGTC. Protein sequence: CASRRGQERYEQYV.

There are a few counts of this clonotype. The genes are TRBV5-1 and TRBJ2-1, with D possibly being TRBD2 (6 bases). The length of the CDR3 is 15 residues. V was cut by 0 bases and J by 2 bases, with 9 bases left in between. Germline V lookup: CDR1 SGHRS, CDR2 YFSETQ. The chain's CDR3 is CASSLVAGTYNEQFF. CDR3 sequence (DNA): TGCGCCAGCAGCTTGGTTGCGGGGACCTACAATGAGCAGTTCTTC.

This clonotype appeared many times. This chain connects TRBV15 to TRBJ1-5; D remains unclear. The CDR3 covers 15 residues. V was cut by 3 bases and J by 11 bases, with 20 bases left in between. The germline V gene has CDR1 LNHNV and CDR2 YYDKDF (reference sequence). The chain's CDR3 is CATSSLSSGQVAQHF. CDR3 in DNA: TGTGCCACCAGCAGCCTCTCGTCCGGTCAGGTGGCCCAGCATTTT.

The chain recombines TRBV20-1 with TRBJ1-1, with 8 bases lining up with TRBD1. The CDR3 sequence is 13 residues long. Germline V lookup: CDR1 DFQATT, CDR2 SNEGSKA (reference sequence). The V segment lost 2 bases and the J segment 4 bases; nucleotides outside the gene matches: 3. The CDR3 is CSARQGAITEAFF. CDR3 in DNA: TGCAGTGCTAGACAGGGGGCGATCACTGAAGCTTTCTTT.

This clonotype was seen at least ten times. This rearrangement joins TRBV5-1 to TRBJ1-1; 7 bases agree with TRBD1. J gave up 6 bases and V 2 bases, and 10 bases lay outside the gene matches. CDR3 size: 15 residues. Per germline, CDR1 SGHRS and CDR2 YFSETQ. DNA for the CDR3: TGCGCCAGCAGCTTATCGGAGGGGGCGTACGCTGAAGCTTTCTTT. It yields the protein CASSLSEGAYAEAFF.

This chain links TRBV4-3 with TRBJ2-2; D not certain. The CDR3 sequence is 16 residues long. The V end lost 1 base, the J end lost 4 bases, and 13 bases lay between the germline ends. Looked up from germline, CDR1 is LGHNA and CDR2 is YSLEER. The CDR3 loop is CASSQGTSYPTGELFF. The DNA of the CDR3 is TGCGCCAGCAGCCAAGGCACCAGCTATCCCACCGGGGAGCTGTTTTTT.

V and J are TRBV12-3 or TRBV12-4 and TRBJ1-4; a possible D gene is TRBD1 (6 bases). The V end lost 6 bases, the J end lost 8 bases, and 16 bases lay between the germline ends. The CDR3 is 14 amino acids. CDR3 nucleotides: TGTGCCAGCAGCTCTACTACAGGGAACGAAAAACTGTTTTTT. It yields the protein CASSSTTGNEKLFF.

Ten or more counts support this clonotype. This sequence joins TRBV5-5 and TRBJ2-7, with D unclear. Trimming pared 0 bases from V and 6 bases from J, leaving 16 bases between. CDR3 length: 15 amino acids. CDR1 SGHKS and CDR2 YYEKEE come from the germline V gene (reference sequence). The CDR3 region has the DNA TGTGCCAGCAGCTTGGATGTCAGATACGGCGGCGAGCAGTACTTC. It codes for CASSLDVRYGGEQYF. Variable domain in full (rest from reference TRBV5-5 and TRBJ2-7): DAGVTQSPTHLIKTRGQQVTLRCSPISGHKSVSWYQQVLGQGPQFIFQYYEKEERGRGNFPDRFSARQFPNYSSELNVNALLLGDSALYLCASSLDVRYGGEQYFGPGTRLTVT.

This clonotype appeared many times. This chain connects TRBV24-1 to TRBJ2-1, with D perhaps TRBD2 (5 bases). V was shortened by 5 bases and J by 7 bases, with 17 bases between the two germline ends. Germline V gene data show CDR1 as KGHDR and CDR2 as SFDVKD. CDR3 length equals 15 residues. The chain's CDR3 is CATSGVSANINEQFF. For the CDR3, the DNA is TGTGCCACCAGTGGCGTTAGCGCCAATATAAATGAGCAGTTCTTC.

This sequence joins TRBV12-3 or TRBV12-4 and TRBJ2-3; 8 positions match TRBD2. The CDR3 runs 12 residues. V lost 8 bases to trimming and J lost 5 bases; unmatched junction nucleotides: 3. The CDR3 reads CASYAGGDTQYF. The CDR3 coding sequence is TGTGCCAGCTACGCGGGGGGAGATACGCAGTATTTT.

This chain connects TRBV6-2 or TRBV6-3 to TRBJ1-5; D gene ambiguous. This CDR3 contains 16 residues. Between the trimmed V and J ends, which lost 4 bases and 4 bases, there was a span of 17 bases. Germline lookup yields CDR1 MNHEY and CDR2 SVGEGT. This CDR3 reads CASSFSGRPSNQPQHF. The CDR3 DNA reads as TGTGCCAGCAGTTTCTCGGGGAGGCCCTCGAATCAGCCCCAGCATTTT.

The CDR3 protein is CASTWGSITDTQYF. As DNA, the CDR3 is TGTGCCAGCACCTGGGGTAGTATCACAGATACGCAGTATTTT. This chain connects TRBV12-3 or TRBV12-4 to TRBJ2-3; D not certain. The ends were cut back, 7 bases at V and 2 bases at J, with 13 bases in the middle. CDR3 length: 14 amino acids.